The clone carrying this T cell receptor beta chain occurred a few times. Its cognate antigen is unknown. These data belong to a study of cytomegalovirus exposure and HLA in healthy donors. General study findings and limits: The authors enumerated 150 to 200 TCR beta chains as linked to cytomegalovirus.

With 60 Vbeta and 13 Jbeta primers, the PCR was carried out. Clones were sequenced by immunoSEQ multiplex PCR, and TCRdb holds only the in-frame ones, with some missing. Here the sample spans about 190,000 clones, 70% to 75% being singletons. The CDR3 is 14 amino acids. J gave up 0 bases and V 7 bases, and 5 bases lay outside the gene matches. Germline lookup yields CDR1 ENHRY and CDR2 SYGVKD. This receptor was obtained from a woman aged 25 to 39 in good health and CMV-seropositive. The chain is built from TRBV10-3 and TRBJ1-1; 7 bases map to TRBD1. Specimen: PBMCs. CDR3 DNA: TGTGCCATCAAGGAGGGGGCCGTGAACACTGAAGCTTTCTTT. Protein product: CAIKEGAVNTEAFF.